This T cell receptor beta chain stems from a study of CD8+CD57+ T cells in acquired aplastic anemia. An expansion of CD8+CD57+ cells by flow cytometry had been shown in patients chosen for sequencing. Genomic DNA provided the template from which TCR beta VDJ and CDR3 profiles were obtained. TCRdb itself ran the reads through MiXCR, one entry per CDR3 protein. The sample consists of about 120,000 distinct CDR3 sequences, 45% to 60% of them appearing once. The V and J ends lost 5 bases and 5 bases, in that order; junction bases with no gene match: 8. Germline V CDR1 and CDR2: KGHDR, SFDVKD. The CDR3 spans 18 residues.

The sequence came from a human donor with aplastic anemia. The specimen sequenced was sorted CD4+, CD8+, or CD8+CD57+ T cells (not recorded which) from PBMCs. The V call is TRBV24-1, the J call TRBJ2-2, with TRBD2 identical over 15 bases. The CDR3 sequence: CATSGQGLAGGLTGELFF. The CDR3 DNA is TGTGCCACCAGTGGACAGGGACTAGCGGGAGGACTTACCGGGGAGCTGTTTTTT.